The source of this TCR beta chain is a study of T cells in Graves' hyperthyroidism and ophthalmopathy. RNA transcripts provided the source from which TCR beta CDR3 regions were amplified. HTBI primers were employed in a first-round RT-PCR of the TCR CDR3. TCRdb re-called the multiplex PCR reads through MiXCR, storing one row per CDR3 protein. The table lists 480,000 or so distinct CDR3 sequences, approximately 15% of them singletons. The hyperthyroidism was newly diagnosed and had lasted under 2 months; the patients were aged 18 to 65. A patient was excluded if there was uncontrolled infection, other autoimmune disease, pregnancy or lactation. Looked up from germline, CDR1 is SGHRS and CDR2 is YFSETQ. The CDR3 spans 15 residues. V was shortened by 4 bases and J by 4 bases, with 17 bases between the two germline ends. A remark on this clonotype: Its specificity is not known.

Study-wide points: Also found in blood were most expanded thyroid clonotypes above 0.001.

The receptor's source is a woman between 18 and 30 years old with Graves' hyperthyroidism. V and J are TRBV5-1 and TRBJ1-1; D is perhaps TRBD1 (5 bases). Sequencing used blood. CDR3 nucleotides: TGCGCCAGCAGCCACGCGCTGGGGGGAGCCACTGAAGCTTTCTTT. The encoded protein is CASSHALGGATEAFF.